The 3 T cell receptor beta chains in this list originate from one sample, sequenced in a study of beta chain features in type 1 diabetes. Every isolated RNA sample was fully reverse transcribed, so sequencing captured expressed TCRB transcripts. This table comes from immunoSEQ multiplex PCR, and its TCRdb copy is limited to in-frame clones, with some not included. Of 150,000 to 190,000 clones in the sample, less than 9.5% were seen once. The sequenced material came from central memory CD4+ T cells from blood. Every receptor here comes from a man younger than 35 in good health.

This clone was seen a few times. The chain joins TRBV6-4 to TRBJ1-5; tentatively, D is TRBD1 (6 bases). Germline V gives CDR1 MRHNA, CDR2 SNTAGT. Trimming stripped 1 base from V and 0 bases from J, with 13 bases between. This CDR3 region has 17 residues. CDR3 sequence reads: CASSDWLGGHSNQPQHF. In DNA form, the CDR3 reads TGTGCCAGCAGTGACTGGTTGGGGGGGCATAGCAATCAGCCCCAGCATTTT.

The rearrangement links TRBV4-3 to TRBJ2-7; tentatively, D is TRBD1 (5 bases). The CDR3 is made up of 14 amino acids. V shed 0 bases and J shed 6 bases, with 12 bases lying between them. Germline values: CDR1 LGHNA, CDR2 YSLEER. CDR3 DNA sequence: TGCGCCAGCAGCCAAGATCTCAGGGCCTCCGAGCAGTACTTC. Residues: CASSQDLRASEQYF.

This clone has more than one count but fewer than ten. This chain uses TRBV28 with TRBJ2-1; D possibly corresponds to TRBD2 (7 bases). The germline V gene has CDR1 MDHEN and CDR2 SYDVKM. V was shortened by 6 bases and J by 8 bases, with 17 bases between the two germline ends. There are 14 residues in the CDR3. CDR3: CASSLGGGLDEQFF. The CDR3 DNA follows: TGTGCCAGCAGCTTGGGAGGGGGGCTCGATGAGCAGTTCTTC.